The sequence of this T cell receptor beta chain was determined in a study of STAT5B mutations in CD4+ large granular lymphocyte leukemia. The assay was run at survey level. Sequencing used immunoSEQ multiplex PCR; TCRdb keeps in-frame clones, though not all of them. Seen here are about 21,000 clones, 70% to 85% observed once, and the top ten hold roughly 4%. CDR1 is LNHDA and CDR2 is SQIVND in the germline V gene (reference sequence). CDR3 length: 15 residues. V shed 8 bases and J shed 5 bases, with 21 bases lying between them. The chain joins TRBV19 to TRBJ2-5; no reliable D call. The receptor's source is a human donor in good health. Sequencing was done on a sample of CD4+ T cells from blood buffy coats. The CDR3 DNA reads TGTGCCAGTTCCCTTTCACTCACGGGTTCGGAGACCCAGTACTTC. Protein: CASSLSLTGSETQYF.